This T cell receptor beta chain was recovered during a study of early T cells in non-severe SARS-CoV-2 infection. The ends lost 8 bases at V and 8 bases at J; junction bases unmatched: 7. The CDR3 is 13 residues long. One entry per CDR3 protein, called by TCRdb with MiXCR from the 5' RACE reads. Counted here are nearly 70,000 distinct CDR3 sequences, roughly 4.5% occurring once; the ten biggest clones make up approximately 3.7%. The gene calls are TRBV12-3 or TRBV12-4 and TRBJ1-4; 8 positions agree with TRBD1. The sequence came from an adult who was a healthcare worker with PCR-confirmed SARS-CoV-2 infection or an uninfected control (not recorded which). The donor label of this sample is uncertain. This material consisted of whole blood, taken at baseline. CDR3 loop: CASRNRGWEKLFF. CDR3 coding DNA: TGTGCCAGCCGGAACAGGGGGTGGGAAAAACTGTTTTTT.